The text below deals with one TCR beta chain. These data come from a study of blood T cell repertoires in COVID-19. Overall study context: Acute-phase and convalescent COVID-19 samples originated in the United States, Italy and Spain. T cells, B-cell-depleted T cells, or PBMCs supplied cDNA or gDNA.

In the original analysis: Quantification of nucleated cells was approximated via reference gene primer amplification. Method: immunoSEQ multiplex PCR; TCRdb's copy keeps in-frame clones and lacks some. V, J and clone size reflect that table, while D and trimming were determined from the DNA. The profile shows nearly 110,000 clones, roughly nine tenths of them singletons. Trimming pared 7 bases from V and 0 bases from J, leaving 10 bases between. Per germline, CDR1 MNHNY and CDR2 SVGAGI (reference sequence). The CDR3 totals 14 residues. The source material was peripheral blood. This chain uses TRBV6-6 with TRBJ1-5; TRBD1 might be the D (5 bases). This clonotype was obtained from a middle-aged man with active or convalescent COVID-19. The CDR3 coding sequence is TGTGCCAGCATCAGGGCCAATAGCAATCAGCCCCAGCATTTT. Translating it yields CASIRANSNQPQHF.